Presented here are 32 T cell receptor beta chains from one specimen sequenced in a study of vaccination and CD4 T cells after COVID-19. Cultured CD4+ T-cell DNA underwent Oncomine TCR Beta short-read sequencing. In TCRdb, the PCR reads were re-called with MiXCR into one record per CDR3 protein. This table has 20,000 to 25,000 distinct CDR3 sequences, 35% to 40% appearing once. Which antigens these TCRs recognize remains unknown. Treatment here: roughly 10-day PBMC culture with coronavirus spike peptide pools or control peptides (ViraFEST assay). The sample consisted of CD4+ T cells from blood, cultured in vitro, taken before SARS-CoV-2 vaccination. The receptors shown here come from a human donor who had recovered from COVID-19.

This chain connects TRBV7-9 to TRBJ1-4, with D unresolved. CDR1 and CDR2 from the germline V gene are SEHNR and FQNEAQ (reference sequence). The V and J ends lost 2 bases and 7 bases respectively, with 5 bases between them. This CDR3 is 12 amino acids long. As DNA, the CDR3 is TGTGCCAGCAGCTTACAGACTGAAAAACTGTTTTTT. It translates to CASSLQTEKLFF. The whole variable domain, filled in from reference TRBV7-9 and TRBJ1-4, reads DTGVSQNPRHKITKRGQNVTFRCDPISEHNRLYWYRQTLGQGPEFLTYFQNEAQLEKSRLLSDRFSAERPKGSFSTLEIQRTEQGDSAMYLCASSLQTEKLFFGSGTQLSVL.

This sequence joins TRBV5-1 and TRBJ1-6; the D gene is possibly TRBD1 (5 bases). V lost 0 bases, J lost 9 bases, and 10 bases lay in between. Germline V gene data show CDR1 as SGHRS and CDR2 as YFSETQ. This CDR3 region has 14 residues. CDR3 region: CASSLAGTPSPLHF. The CDR3 DNA sequence: TGCGCCAGCAGCTTGGCCGGGACGCCTTCACCCCTCCACTTT.

The genes are TRBV7-2 and TRBJ2-7; 7 bases agree with TRBD1. The CDR3 totals 15 residues. V gave up 5 bases and J gave up 0 bases; unmatched junction bases: 7. The V gene's germline CDR1 is SGHTA and CDR2 FQGNSA. CDR3 residues: CASSLRGLYSYEQYF. The CDR3 nucleotides are TGTGCCAGCAGCCTTAGGGGGCTTTACTCCTACGAGCAGTACTTC. The variable domain in full, with the rest retrieved from reference TRBV7-2 and TRBJ2-7, is GAGVSQSPSNKVTEKGKDVELRCDPISGHTALYWYRQSLGQGLEFLIYFQGNSAPDKSGLPSDRFSAERTGGSVSTLTIQRTQQEDSAVYLCASSLRGLYSYEQYFGPGTRLTVT.

This clonotype was seen more than once but under ten times. The chain links TRBV7-2 to TRBJ2-5; D unclear. Germline V gene data show CDR1 as SGHTA and CDR2 as FQGNSA. The CDR3 has 14 residues. V dropped 1 base and J dropped 4 bases, with 10 bases sitting between them. This CDR3 reads CASSLEVIGETQYF. The CDR3 DNA reads TGTGCCAGCAGCTTAGAAGTAATAGGAGAGACCCAGTACTTC.

The chain joins TRBV29-1 to TRBJ1-3, with 7 bases fitting TRBD1. The trim removed 0 bases at V and 4 bases at J, leaving 9 bases unmatched. This CDR3 has 16 residues. Germline CDR1 is SQVTM and CDR2 is ANQGSEA. DNA of the CDR3: TGCAGCGTTGAAGATCTAAGGGGGCAGGCAGGAAACACCATATATTTT. Translation: CSVEDLRGQAGNTIYF.

The chain joins TRBV11-3 to TRBJ1-3; D gene ambiguous. CDR1 and CDR2 (germline): SGHNT, YENEEA. V lost 5 bases to trimming and J lost 0 bases, with 14 bases between them. The CDR3 totals 16 residues. CDR3 sequence (DNA): TGTGCCAGCAGCGAAGGATACACGGGCTCTGGAAACACCATATATTTT. Protein sequence: CASSEGYTGSGNTIYF. The whole variable domain, filled in from reference TRBV11-3 and TRBJ1-3, reads EAGVVQSPRYKIIEKKQPVAFWCNPISGHNTLYWYLQNLGQGPELLIRYENEEAVDDSQLPKDRFSAERLKGVDSTLKIQPAELGDSAVYLCASSEGYTGSGNTIYFGEGSWLTVV.

The V call is TRBV5-4, the J call TRBJ1-1; no reliable D call. The CDR3 is 15 amino acids. Germline values: CDR1 SGHNT, CDR2 YYREEE (reference sequence). The V end lost 3 bases, the J end lost 1 base, and 13 bases lay between the germline ends. The CDR3 coding sequence is TGTGCCAGCAGCTCCGCGGGTCCCGGGAACACTGAAGCTTTCTTT. It encodes CASSSAGPGNTEAFF.

The rearrangement joins TRBV20-1 to TRBJ2-7, with D hard to call. Germline-derived CDR1 and CDR2 are DFQATT and SNEGSKA (reference sequence). Trimming took 5 bases from V and 0 from J, leaving 14 bases between them. The CDR3 is 14 residues long. CDR3 loop: CSAVWQPSSYEQYF. The CDR3 DNA reads TGCAGTGCTGTGTGGCAGCCGAGCTCCTACGAGCAGTACTTC.

The chain is built from TRBV28 and TRBJ2-3; 9 bases match TRBD2. Trimming removed 5 bases from V and 6 bases from J; junction bases left unmatched: 12. Germline values: CDR1 MDHEN, CDR2 SYDVKM. This CDR3 region has 16 residues. The CDR3, as DNA: TGTGCCAGCAGTCCCGGCGGGAGGGCCAATGGGGATACGCAGTATTTT. Amino acids: CASSPGGRANGDTQYF.

The table lists this clonotype with a few counts. The gene calls are TRBV28 and TRBJ2-7; 9 bases line up with TRBD2. The germline CDR1 and CDR2 sequences are MDHEN and SYDVKM. This CDR3 region has 15 residues. The junction had 7 bases not matched to a gene; V was cut back by 3 bases and J by 4 bases. The CDR3 spells CASSLVAGVSYEQYF. The CDR3 DNA reads TGTGCCAGCAGTTTGGTAGCGGGAGTATCTTACGAGCAGTACTTC.

This clonotype was counted between two and nine times. V usage is TRBV7-8 and J usage is TRBJ2-1, with no clear D. V lost 5 bases, J lost 6 bases, and 20 bases lay in between. This CDR3 has 16 amino acids. CDR1 SGHVS and CDR2 FQNEAQ come from the germline V gene. CDR3 coding DNA: TGTGCCAGCAGCGCACTCCGTCCTGGGGTGGGCAATGAGCAGTTCTTC. Protein sequence: CASSALRPGVGNEQFF.

This clonotype was observed a handful of times. This chain links TRBV7-3 with TRBJ2-1; D call uncertain. Germline V lookup: CDR1 SGHTA, CDR2 FQGTGA. V was cut by 2 bases and J by 4 bases, with 6 bases left in between. This CDR3 has 13 amino acids. CDR3 protein: CASSLGLYNEQFF. The DNA for the CDR3 is TGTGCCAGCAGCTTAGGGCTTTACAATGAGCAGTTCTTC.

Only a few counts were recorded for this clonotype. The chain is built from TRBV7-9 and TRBJ1-4; the D is unclear. Deletions cut 5 bases from V and 1 base from J, with 11 bases between. CDR1 is SEHNR, CDR2 FQNEAQ, per germline (reference sequence). The CDR3 spans 15 residues. The CDR3 DNA sequence: TGTGCCAGCAGCAGATCGGGTGGAACTAATGAAAAACTGTTTTTT. Its protein product is CASSRSGGTNEKLFF. Using reference TRBV7-9 and TRBJ1-4 for the parts outside the CDR3, the full variable domain is DTGVSQNPRHKITKRGQNVTFRCDPISEHNRLYWYRQTLGQGPEFLTYFQNEAQLEKSRLLSDRFSAERPKGSFSTLEIQRTEQGDSAMYLCASSRSGGTNEKLFFGSGTQLSVL.

This clonotype was found a few times. J is TRBJ1-2 and V is TRBV20-1; 11 bases align to TRBD1. This CDR3 has 16 amino acids. Trimming at V came to 1 base and at J to 1 base, leaving 5 bases not matched to a gene. Germline CDR1 DFQATT, CDR2 SNEGSKA (reference sequence). The chain's CDR3 is CSARGPGTGGNYGYTF. The CDR3 DNA is TGCAGTGCTAGAGGCCCCGGGACAGGGGGTAACTATGGCTACACCTTC.

This clonotype came up a few times. This rearrangement joins TRBV18 to TRBJ1-2, with D perhaps matching TRBD1 (5 bases). The V end lost 6 bases, the J end lost 5 bases, and 13 bases lay between the germline ends. Germline CDR1 and CDR2: KGHSH and LQKENI. The length of the CDR3 is 13 residues. CDR3 coding DNA: TGTGCCAGCTCTACGGGGGTCGGATATGGCTACACCTTC. Translated: CASSTGVGYGYTF.

This clonotype was seen a handful of times. The rearrangement links TRBV7-8 to TRBJ2-7; possible D gene TRBD1, 6 bases. Trimming pared 5 bases from V and 2 bases from J, leaving 13 bases between. The V gene's germline CDR1 is SGHVS and CDR2 FQNEAQ. The CDR3 extends over 14 amino acids. CDR3 sequence: CASSPDRPAYEQYF. Written as DNA, the CDR3 is TGTGCCAGCAGCCCCGACAGGCCAGCCTACGAGCAGTACTTC.

The chain links TRBV18 to TRBJ1-2, with 9 bases matching TRBD1. This CDR3 is 14 amino acids long. The V segment lost 6 bases and the J segment 2 bases; nucleotides outside the gene matches: 4. Per the germline V gene, CDR1 is KGHSH and CDR2 is LQKENI. The CDR3 coding sequence is TGTGCCAGCTCCCCCGGGACAGGGAACTATGGCTACACCTTC. Translation: CASSPGTGNYGYTF.

The chain joins TRBV14 to TRBJ2-7, with D unclear. V gave up 0 bases and J gave up 2 bases, with 11 bases separating them. Germline CDR1 SGHDN, CDR2 FVKESK. The CDR3 runs 15 residues. In DNA, the CDR3 is TGTGCCAGCAGCCAAGATTTAGGCCAAGCCTACGAGCAGTACTTC. Amino acids: CASSQDLGQAYEQYF.

In this sample, this clonotype turned up a few times. This chain links TRBV24-1 with TRBJ2-7, with D possibly TRBD1 on 5 matching bases. V dropped 6 bases and J dropped 1 base, with 9 bases sitting between them. Germline V gene sequence: CDR1 KGHDR, CDR2 SFDVKD. The CDR3 length is 13 residues. CDR3 sequence: CATSSGMSYEQYF. CDR3 DNA sequence: TGTGCCACCAGTTCAGGGATGTCCTACGAGCAGTACTTC.

The sample holds a few counts of this clonotype. The chain links TRBV2 to TRBJ2-5, with TRBD2 matching 10 bases. This CDR3 is built from 15 residues. V dropped 6 bases and J dropped 5; count of bases not matched to a gene: 9. Germline V gene lookup returns CDR1 SNHLY and CDR2 FYNNEI. The DNA for the CDR3 is TGTGCCAGCAGGCGGACTAGCGGCGCGAAGGAGACCCAGTACTTC. The encoded protein is CASRRTSGAKETQYF.

This clonotype was counted only a few times. The rearrangement links TRBV20-1 to TRBJ1-1; 7 bases match TRBD1. V lost 1 base, J lost 7 bases, and 6 bases stayed unmatched. The CDR3 length is 13 residues. The germline CDR1 and CDR2 sequences are DFQATT and SNEGSKA (reference sequence). In DNA form, the CDR3 reads TGCAGTGCTAGAGTCGACAGGGCGAATGAAGCTTTCTTT. This sequence encodes CSARVDRANEAFF.

This clonotype has a handful of counts. J is TRBJ1-1 and V is TRBV4-3, with D perhaps matching TRBD1 (5 bases). Trimming removed 4 bases at V and 6 bases at J, with 12 bases between. Germline-derived CDR1 and CDR2 are LGHNA and YSLEER. The CDR3 length is 13 residues. The CDR3 protein is CASSPKGSAEAFF. The DNA of the CDR3 is TGCGCCAGCAGCCCCAAGGGGAGCGCTGAAGCTTTCTTT.

The chain joins TRBV11-3 to TRBJ2-1, with D possibly TRBD1 on 5 matching bases. CDR1 and CDR2 (germline): SGHNT, YENEEA. With 3 bases removed from V and 10 bases from J, the gap between germline ends came to 16 bases. This CDR3 comprises 14 residues. DNA for the CDR3: TGTGCCAGCAGCTTCGTACAAGGGGTTAGGGAGCAGTTCTTC. Translating gives CASSFVQGVREQFF.

The chain combines TRBV7-9 with TRBJ1-3; no clear D gene. The CDR3 has 17 amino acids. Trimming stripped 5 bases from V and 1 base from J, with 18 bases between. Germline values: CDR1 SEHNR, CDR2 FQNEAQ (reference sequence). CDR3 nucleotides: TGTGCCAGCAGCCAGATCACGTGGGCTTTTTCTGGAAACACCATATATTTT. Residues: CASSQITWAFSGNTIYF.

This clonotype was picked up a small number of times. The chain employs TRBV6-1 and TRBJ2-7, with TRBD2 matching 7 bases. With 8 bases clipped from V and 5 bases from J, the junction kept 15 bases outside the gene matches. From germline, CDR1 is MNHNS and CDR2 SASEGT. The CDR3 sequence is 15 residues long. CDR3 sequence reads: CASGGGDSGYDEQYF. The CDR3 coding sequence is TGTGCCAGCGGGGGGGGAGATTCAGGATATGACGAGCAGTACTTC.

This clonotype was counted between two and nine times. This chain connects TRBV19 to TRBJ1-2; possible D gene TRBD1, 5 bases. CDR1 and CDR2 (germline): LNHDA, SQIVND (reference sequence). The V gene lost 7 bases and the J gene lost 0 bases, with 15 bases spanning the gap. There are 15 residues in the CDR3. The CDR3 is CASTAWGRSNYGYTF. The CDR3, as DNA: TGTGCCAGTACCGCTTGGGGGAGATCTAACTATGGCTACACCTTC. Combining the CDR3 with reference TRBV19 and TRBJ1-2 gives the whole variable domain DGGITQSPKYLFRKEGQNVTLSCEQNLNHDAMYWYRQDPGQGLRLIYYSQIVNDFQKGDIAEGYSVSREKKESFPLTVTSAQKNPTAFYLCASTAWGRSNYGYTFGSGTRLTVV.

This clonotype occurred a few times. DNA of the CDR3: TGTGCCAGCAGCTTAACCGGTACCGGGGAGCTGTTTTTT. Amino acids: CASSLTGTGELFF. The chain has TRBV7-3 and TRBJ2-2; D not certain. This CDR3 is built from 13 residues. Germline assignment: CDR1 SGHTA and CDR2 FQGTGA. Between the trimmed V and J ends, which lost 0 bases and 5 bases, there was a span of 4 bases.

In DNA form, the CDR3 reads TGTGCCAGCAGCTTGCCTAGCGGGGCCTCCTACGAGCAGTACTTC. As protein: CASSLPSGASYEQYF. The rearrangement links TRBV7-2 to TRBJ2-7; 9 positions match TRBD2. This CDR3 comprises 15 residues. Per germline, CDR1 SGHTA and CDR2 FQGNSA. With 3 bases clipped from V and 0 bases from J, the junction kept 3 bases outside the gene matches.

This clonotype was observed a few times. The chain links TRBV19 to TRBJ1-5; tentative D call: TRBD1 (6 bases). Germline-derived CDR1 and CDR2 are LNHDA and SQIVND (reference sequence). The CDR3 has 14 residues. V was pared by 4 bases and J by 7 bases, with 14 bases between. The CDR3 DNA reads TGTGCCAGTAGTAAACAGGGATCCGGCCAGCCCCAGCATTTT. The encoded protein is CASSKQGSGQPQHF.

V and J are TRBV18 and TRBJ2-2; 10 bases line up with TRBD1. The CDR3 contains 15 residues. Germline V gene data show CDR1 as KGHSH and CDR2 as LQKENI. J lost 5 bases, V lost 8 bases, and 8 bases had no gene match. DNA of the CDR3: TGTGCCAGCCGACCGGGACAGGGGTGGACCGGGGAGCTGTTTTTT. Protein: CASRPGQGWTGELFF.

J is TRBJ1-3 and V is TRBV5-6, with 7 nucleotides matching TRBD1. J was trimmed by 4 bases and V by 3 bases; bases with no gene match: 1. CDR3 length equals 13 residues. Germline loops: CDR1 SGHDT, CDR2 YYEEEE. The CDR3, as DNA: TGTGCCAGCAGCTGGGACAGCGGAAACACCATATATTTT. Protein: CASSWDSGNTIYF.

The rearrangement uses TRBV28 and TRBJ2-1; 10 nucleotides align to TRBD2. CDR1 is MDHEN and CDR2 is SYDVKM in the germline V gene. The CDR3 covers 11 residues. J was trimmed by 16 bases and V by 8 bases; bases with no gene match: 8. The CDR3 bases are TGTGCCAGCCACAGTACTAGCGGGGAATTCTTC. Encoded protein: CASHSTSGEFF.